The present TCR beta chain was sequenced within a study of blood T cells in healthy people across ages (dated by TCRdb to the mid-2010s). General notes on the study: In model experiments, roughly one uniquely barcoded TCR beta cDNA molecule per two T cells was captured by template switching. The study analyzed two additional independent replicas of 1 million unique cDNA reads from the same blood draw for two donors, one aged 18 to 29 and one aged 80 or older. Using deep sequencing normalized with unique cDNA molecular identifiers, the study measured how TCR beta repertoire diversity changes with age. The donors were divided into four age groups: young (average approximately 17 years), middle-aged (roughly 40), aged (roughly 66) and long-lived (82). To avoid experimental bias, donors of different ages were randomly spread across the sequencing lanes.

Library preparation was by 5' RACE. These reads were obtained on an Illumina HiSeq 2500. A second roughly 7 to 11 cycle PCR used a sample-barcoded 5' primer and a J-beta primer mix. A template-switch 5' adaptor carrying 12 random nucleotides introduced a unique molecular identifier onto each TCR beta cDNA molecule. Each sample yielded at least 2.5 million CDR3-containing paired-end reads. First-strand cDNA synthesis was performed from all RNA using the Mint cDNA synthesis kit, with priming by a TRBC-specific oligonucleotide. Following uracil-DNA glycosylase treatment, all cDNA underwent a first 18-cycle PCR with the universal primers M1SS and BC2_uni_R. Processing in the source paper ran as follows. For normalization, 1 million high-quality reads, each with a distinct molecular identifier, were randomly selected from each sample. Reads sharing molecular identifiers were discarded rather than binned into consensus sequences. MiTCR, with a Q25 quality threshold and the strictest error-elimination algorithm, was used for CDR3 identification, clonotype clustering and error correction. A nonparametric unseen species model with Euler transformation was used to estimate lower-bound total TCR beta diversity. TCRdb cleaned the public reads at Q25 with fastp, built clones with MiXCR and kept in-frame beta chains. Each record represents a unique CDR3 protein, reported with the most common genes and DNA among its rows. TCRdb's processing, not the authors' own work, is the source of the V and J calls. Counted in this sample were approximately 1.5 million distinct CDR3 sequences; about 42% of them appeared once. Clones ranked in the top ten supply 4% of the sample.

The germline V gene gives CDR1 as ENHRY and CDR2 as SYGVKD. Taken from cysteine to phenylalanine, the CDR3 has 13 residues. Of all the DNA, just the CDR3 is kept, 39 bases in frame from base 1. Relative to germline, V is missing 8 bases and J is missing 2 bases, with 4 bases of the junction outside any gene match. The donors were roughly 39 Caucasian individuals from Russia, aged 6 to 90 years, who were systemically healthy. Each donor gave approximately 9.3 milliliters of peripheral blood, collected into EDTA-treated Vacutainer tubes. Ficoll-Paque density-gradient centrifugation was used to isolate PBMCs, with at least 7 million obtained per sample. Total RNA was extracted from PBMCs with Trizol reagent, with at least 6 micrograms obtained per sample. Naive CD45RAhigh/CD27high T cell percentages were measured by flow cytometry on a PBMC aliquot from every donor. What the research found in general, with its limitations: Donor CMV infection status was unknown, potentially confounding age-related changes in expanded clonotypes. Total diversity estimates from one million sequenced T cells were considered lower bounds and underestimates. Because profiling used bulk unsorted PBMCs, naive and antigen-experienced compartments could not be compared conclusively. Observed TCR beta diversity per million T cells fell roughly linearly with age, and a significant reduction was already apparent by age about 43. The percentage of naive T cells measured by flow cytometry correlated strongly with observed TCR beta diversity. The long-lived group showed more naive CD4+ T cells, fewer expanded clones and increased TCR diversity than the aged group, suggesting age selection.

Note on this clonotype: No cognate antigen has been identified for it. No base qualities exist here, and no much larger clone lies one base off it.

This sequence uses TRBV10-3 and TRBJ1-2, and 8 junctional nucleotides match TRBD1. Sequenced sample: blood. The sequence derives from a woman between 18 and 29 years old in good health. The DNA sequence is given as TGTGCCATCGAGGGACAGGAAAACTATGGCTACACCTTC. Its product reads: CAIEGQENYGYTF.